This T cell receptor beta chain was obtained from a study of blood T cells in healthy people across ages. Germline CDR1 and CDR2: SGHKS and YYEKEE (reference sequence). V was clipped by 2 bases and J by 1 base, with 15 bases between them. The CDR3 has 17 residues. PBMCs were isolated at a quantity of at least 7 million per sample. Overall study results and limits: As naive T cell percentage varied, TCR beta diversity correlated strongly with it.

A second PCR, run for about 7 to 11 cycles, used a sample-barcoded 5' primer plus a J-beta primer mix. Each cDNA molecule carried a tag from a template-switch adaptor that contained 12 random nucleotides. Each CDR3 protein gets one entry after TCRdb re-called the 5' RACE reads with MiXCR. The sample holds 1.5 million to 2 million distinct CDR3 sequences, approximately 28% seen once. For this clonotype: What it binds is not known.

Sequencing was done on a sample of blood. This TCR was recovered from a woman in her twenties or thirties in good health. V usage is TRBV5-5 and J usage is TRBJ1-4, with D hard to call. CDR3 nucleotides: TGTGCCAGCAGCTTTTACGCTACGGGCCGAACTAATGAAAAACTGTTTTTT. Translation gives CASSFYATGRTNEKLFF. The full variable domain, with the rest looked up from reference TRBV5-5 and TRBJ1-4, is DAGVTQSPTHLIKTRGQQVTLRCSPISGHKSVSWYQQVLGQGPQFIFQYYEKEERGRGNFPDRFSARQFPNYSSELNVNALLLGDSALYLCASSFYATGRTNEKLFFGSGTQLSVL.